The 21 T cell receptor beta chains below all came from one sample that was sequenced in a study of beta chain features in type 1 diabetes. Expressed TCRB transcripts got sequenced, as all isolated RNA was reverse transcribed. Libraries were prepared by immunoSEQ multiplex PCR; TCRdb keeps only in-frame clonotypes and omits some of them. The data show around 330,000 clones, roughly 9.6% seen once. The sample consisted of naive CD4+ T cells from blood. The receptors come from a woman younger than 45 in good health.

The chain is built from TRBV4-2 and TRBJ1-2; TRBD1 matches at 7 bases. Germline V gives CDR1 LGHNA, CDR2 YNFKEQ. The junction had 5 bases not matched to a gene; V was cut back by 4 bases and J by 0 bases. This CDR3 contains 15 residues. The CDR3 bases are TGTGCCAGCAGCCGCGAGGACAGGTCTAACTATGGCTACACCTTC. Its protein product is CASSREDRSNYGYTF.

The chain has TRBV28 and TRBJ2-1, with D maybe TRBD1 (5 bases). CDR3 length equals 16 residues. The V gene's germline CDR1 is MDHEN and CDR2 SYDVKM. Trimming stripped 6 bases from V and 0 bases from J, with 15 bases between. CDR3 sequence: CASSHAQGDSYNEQFF. CDR3 sequence (DNA): TGTGCCAGCAGCCATGCCCAGGGCGACTCCTACAATGAGCAGTTCTTC.

The rearrangement links TRBV5-1 to TRBJ1-1; a possible D gene is TRBD1 (5 bases). This CDR3 is built from 15 residues. The V end was cut by 1 base, the J end by 5 bases, with 15 bases between. The germline gives CDR1 SGHRS, CDR2 YFSETQ. Here the CDR3 DNA reads TGCGCCAGCAGCTTGCGGGCAGGGTTCGGTACTGAAGCTTTCTTT. Its protein is CASSLRAGFGTEAFF. The variable domain in full, completed from reference TRBV5-1 and TRBJ1-1, reads KAGVTQTPRYLIKTRGQQVTLSCSPISGHRSVSWYQQTPGQGLQFLFEYFSETQRNKGNFPGRFSGRQFSNSRSEMNVSTLELGDSALYLCASSLRAGFGTEAFFGQGTRLTVV.

The CDR3 nucleotides are TGTGCCAGCAGCTCTTCAGGGGAGTCCTACGAGCAGTACTTC. This encodes CASSSSGESYEQYF. This sequence joins TRBV7-9 and TRBJ2-7, with D perhaps TRBD1 (6 bases). Looked up from germline, CDR1 is SEHNR and CDR2 is FQNEAQ (reference sequence). Trimming cost V 4 bases and J 1 base, with 11 bases left between them. The length of the CDR3 is 14 residues.

In this sample, this clone turned up a few times. The rearrangement links TRBV28 to TRBJ2-7; no clear D gene. CDR1 and CDR2 from the germline V gene are MDHEN and SYDVKM. This CDR3 is built from 11 residues. V was pared by 10 bases and J by 4 bases, with 11 bases between. This chain's CDR3 is CATSLIYEQYF. CDR3 nucleotides: TGTGCCACCTCTCTTATTTACGAGCAGTACTTC.

The chain recombines TRBV19 with TRBJ2-2, with 8 bases matching TRBD1. This CDR3 spans 15 amino acids. V dropped 6 bases and J dropped 8; count of bases not matched to a gene: 11. Germline V gene lookup returns CDR1 LNHDA and CDR2 SQIVND (reference sequence). CDR3 loop: CASRGLQGASGELFF. Written as DNA, the CDR3 is TGTGCCAGTAGAGGGCTGCAGGGGGCATCGGGGGAGCTGTTTTTT.

The chain recombines TRBV28 with TRBJ2-3; 16 nucleotides align to TRBD2. V trimming: 6 bases; J trimming: 4 bases; junction bases outside the gene matches: 1. This CDR3 is built from 15 residues. Germline loops: CDR1 MDHEN, CDR2 SYDVKM. The CDR3 reads CASRGLAGGPDTQYF. Here the CDR3 DNA reads TGTGCCAGCAGGGGACTAGCGGGAGGGCCAGATACGCAGTATTTT.

The rearrangement links TRBV7-6 to TRBJ2-5, with 13 nucleotides matching TRBD2. Germline values: CDR1 SGHVS, CDR2 FNYEAQ. The CDR3 is 15 residues long. The V and J ends lost 5 bases and 2 bases, in that order; junction bases with no gene match: 2. The CDR3 spells CASSATSGGQETQYF. The DNA for the CDR3 is TGTGCCAGCAGCGCGACTAGCGGGGGGCAAGAGACCCAGTACTTC.

This clone was seen more than once but under ten times. At the DNA level, this CDR3 is encoded by other sequences in the same sample as well. The chain is built from TRBV5-1 and TRBJ2-1; 12 positions match TRBD1. In germline, CDR1 is SGHRS, CDR2 YFSETQ. This CDR3 spans 15 amino acids. Trimming at V came to 4 bases and at J to 6 bases, leaving 5 bases not matched to a gene. The CDR3 reads CASSPGQGAGNEQFF. CDR3 in DNA: TGCGCCAGCAGCCCGGGACAGGGGGCCGGCAATGAGCAGTTCTTC.

The rearrangement uses TRBV27 and TRBJ2-3, with 10 bases identical to TRBD2. The CDR3 runs to 17 residues. Trimming removed 4 bases from V and 6 bases from J; junction bases left unmatched: 13. The germline CDR1 and CDR2 sequences are MNHEY and SMNVEV (reference sequence). The chain's CDR3 is CASSSTRLAGVRDTQYF. The CDR3 DNA reads TGTGCCAGCAGTTCGACCAGGCTAGCGGGAGTTCGGGATACGCAGTATTTT.

This clone was counted a few times. The sample carries other DNA sequences with the same CDR3. The chain couples TRBV27 to TRBJ2-2; D not resolved. This CDR3 region has 12 residues. Germline CDR1 is MNHEY and CDR2 is SMNVEV (reference sequence). The ends were cut back, 3 bases at V and 4 bases at J, with 3 bases in the middle. CDR3 DNA sequence: TGTGCCAGCAGTTTCAGCACCGGGGAGCTGTTTTTT. The encoded protein is CASSFSTGELFF.

This clone has just a few counts. Other DNA sequences in this specimen translate into the identical CDR3. This chain connects TRBV7-2 to TRBJ2-3; TRBD2 matches at 10 bases. Germline V CDR1 and CDR2: SGHTA, FQGNSA. CDR3 size: 16 residues. V lost 4 bases, J lost 1 base, and 5 bases stayed unmatched. The CDR3 DNA reads as TGTGCCAGCAGCTCGGGCCTAGCGGGGGGCACAGATACGCAGTATTTT. Its translation is CASSSGLAGGTDTQYF.

In DNA form, the CDR3 reads TGTGCCAGCAGTCCCGGGACTAGAGGGGGTAACTATGGCTACACCTTC. This encodes CASSPGTRGGNYGYTF. The rearrangement links TRBV6-4 to TRBJ1-2; D is perhaps TRBD1 (6 bases). The CDR3 extends over 16 amino acids. Trimming shortened V by 5 bases and J by 1 base, and 17 bases separated the two germline ends. The germline CDR1 and CDR2 sequences are MRHNA and SNTAGT.

This clone was counted between two and nine times. The rearrangement joins TRBV7-2 to TRBJ2-7; D perhaps matches TRBD2 (6 bases). Germline V lookup: CDR1 SGHTA, CDR2 FQGNSA. Trimming removed 5 bases from V and 3 bases from J, with 8 bases in between. This CDR3 spans 12 amino acids. Here the CDR3 reads CASSAGYYEQYF. In nucleotides, the CDR3 is TGTGCCAGCAGCGCGGGATACTACGAGCAGTACTTC.

This clone was seen a handful of times. The chain joins TRBV9 to TRBJ2-7; 7 bases are shared with TRBD2. Germline values: CDR1 SGDLS, CDR2 YYNGEE. The V gene end was trimmed by 0 bases and the J gene end by 6 bases; junction bases not matched to a gene: 9. The CDR3 has 15 amino acids. The CDR3 here is CASSVGEGFSGEQYF. The CDR3 coding sequence is TGTGCCAGCAGCGTAGGGGAGGGCTTCTCTGGCGAGCAGTACTTC.

This clone turned up a few times. The V and J genes are TRBV14 and TRBJ2-1, with 11 bases aligning to TRBD2. Germline V lookup: CDR1 SGHDN, CDR2 FVKESK. Unmatched junction bases numbered 2, after V lost 1 base and J lost 6 bases. CDR3 length: 15 residues. Written as DNA, the CDR3 is TGTGCCAGCAGCCAAGGACTAGCGGGATCCAATGAGCAGTTCTTC. The encoded protein is CASSQGLAGSNEQFF.

V usage is TRBV27 and J usage is TRBJ1-1, with TRBD1 identical over 7 bases. Germline V lookup: CDR1 MNHEY, CDR2 SMNVEV (reference sequence). The ends lost 6 bases at V and 4 bases at J; junction bases unmatched: 8. CDR3 length: 14 residues. The CDR3 nucleotides are TGTGCCAGCAGACCGACAGGGTTCGCCACTGAAGCTTTCTTT. Translating it yields CASRPTGFATEAFF.

The chain combines TRBV28 with TRBJ2-1, with 9 positions matching TRBD2. CDR3 length: 15 residues. From germline, CDR1 is MDHEN and CDR2 SYDVKM. J was trimmed by 1 base and V by 6 bases; bases with no gene match: 4. The CDR3 coding sequence is TGTGCCAGCAGGGCTAGCGGGATGTCCTACAATGAGCAGTTCTTC. Residues: CASRASGMSYNEQFF. Full variable domain (missing parts from reference TRBV28 and TRBJ2-1): DVKVTQSSRYLVKRTGEKVFLECVQDMDHENMFWYRQDPGLGLRLIYFSYDVKMKEKGDIPEGYSVSREKKERFSLILESASTNQTSMYLCASRASGMSYNEQFFGPGTRLTVL.

This chain uses TRBV30 with TRBJ2-1; 7 bases fit TRBD1. Germline CDR1 and CDR2: GTSNPN and SVGIG (reference sequence). The trim removed 8 bases at V and 6 bases at J, leaving 10 bases unmatched. The CDR3 runs to 13 residues. CDR3 protein: CARTLGGSNEQFF. The DNA for the CDR3 is TGTGCCCGGACTTTAGGGGGCTCCAATGAGCAGTTCTTC.

This clone showed up just a few times. The gene calls are TRBV2 and TRBJ1-5, with D possibly TRBD1 on 6 matching bases. From germline, CDR1 is SNHLY and CDR2 FYNNEI. This CDR3 is built from 14 residues. Trimming removed 1 base from V and 7 bases from J, with 11 bases in between. This chain's CDR3 is CASSEEGGLQPQHF. The CDR3, as DNA: TGTGCCAGCAGTGAAGAAGGGGGTCTCCAGCCCCAGCATTTT.

In this sample, this clone turned up a few times. The chain has TRBV18 and TRBJ2-7; TRBD2 matches at 14 bases. The CDR3 has 15 amino acids. V lost 3 bases and J lost 5; bases outside the gene matches: 3. Germline V lookup: CDR1 KGHSH, CDR2 LQKENI. The CDR3 DNA follows: TGTGCCAGCTCACCCGGACTAGCGGGAGGAGACGAGCAGTACTTC. Translated, it gives CASSPGLAGGDEQYF.